Only a few counts were recorded for the clone carrying this TCR beta chain. The antigen is undetermined. This sample is drawn from a study of CD8+ T cells in alopecia areata. In the study overall: People stayed on tofacitinib for 6 to 18 months, then stopped the drug for 6 months. Study-wide points: Scalp repertoires also include resident alphabeta T cells from normal skin.

Once RNA had been extracted, it was reverse transcribed into cDNA to act as the sequencing template. Produced via immunoSEQ multiplex PCR; TCRdb's table is partial and in-frame only. Of 200,000 to 250,000 clones in the sample, roughly two thirds were seen once. Germline CDR1 reads SGHRS; CDR2 reads YFSETQ. The V and J ends lost 4 bases and 1 base respectively, with 22 bases between them. The CDR3 is 18 amino acids. Samples from alopecia areata patients were lesional scalp punch biopsies and peripheral blood. The receptor's source is a human donor with alopecia areata. The chain couples TRBV5-1 to TRBJ2-3, with D perhaps matching TRBD1 (6 bases). The specimen was CD4+ T cells sorted from blood, collected at week 0. Written as DNA, the CDR3 is TGCGCCAGCAGCCCCGGAAAGATTCTGGGGGCCGGCACAGATACGCAGTATTTT. Residues: CASSPGKILGAGTDTQYF. The variable domain in full, completed from reference TRBV5-1 and TRBJ2-3, reads KAGVTQTPRYLIKTRGQQVTLSCSPISGHRSVSWYQQTPGQGLQFLFEYFSETQRNKGNFPGRFSGRQFSNSRSEMNVSTLELGDSALYLCASSPGKILGAGTDTQYFGPGTRLTVL.